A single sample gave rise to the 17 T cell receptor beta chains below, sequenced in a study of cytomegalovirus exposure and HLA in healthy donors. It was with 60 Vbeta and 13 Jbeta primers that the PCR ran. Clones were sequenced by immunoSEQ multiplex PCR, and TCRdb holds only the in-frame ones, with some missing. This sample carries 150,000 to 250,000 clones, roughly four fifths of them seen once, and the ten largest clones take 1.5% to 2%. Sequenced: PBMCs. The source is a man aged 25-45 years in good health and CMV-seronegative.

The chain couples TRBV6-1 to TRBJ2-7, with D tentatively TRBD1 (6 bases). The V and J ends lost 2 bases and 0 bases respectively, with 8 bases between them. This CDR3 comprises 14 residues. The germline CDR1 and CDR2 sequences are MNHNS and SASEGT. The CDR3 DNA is TGTGCCAGCAGTGAACCAGGGGACTCCTACGAGCAGTACTTC. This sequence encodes CASSEPGDSYEQYF.

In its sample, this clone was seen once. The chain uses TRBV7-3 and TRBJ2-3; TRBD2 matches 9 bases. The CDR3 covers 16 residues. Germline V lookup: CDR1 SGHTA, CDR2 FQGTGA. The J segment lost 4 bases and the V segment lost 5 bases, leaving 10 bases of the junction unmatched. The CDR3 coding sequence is TGTGCCAGCAGCCTCAGGTTGAGCGGGAGGTCAGATACGCAGTATTTT. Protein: CASSLRLSGRSDTQYF.

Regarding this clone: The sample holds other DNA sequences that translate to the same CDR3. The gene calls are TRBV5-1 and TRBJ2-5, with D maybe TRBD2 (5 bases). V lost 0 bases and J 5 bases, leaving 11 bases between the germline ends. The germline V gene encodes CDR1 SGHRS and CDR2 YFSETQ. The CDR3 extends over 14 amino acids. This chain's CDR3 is CASSLGGLGETQYF. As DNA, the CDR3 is TGCGCCAGCAGCTTGGGAGGGCTAGGGGAGACCCAGTACTTC.

Here the CDR3 reads CASSPQGTSGDRDTQYF. DNA for the CDR3: TGTGCCAGCAGCCCTCAGGGGACTAGCGGGGATAGAGATACGCAGTATTTT. V is TRBV7-9 and J is TRBJ2-3, with 13 bases matching TRBD2. CDR1 SEHNR and CDR2 FQNEAQ come from the germline V gene (reference sequence). The CDR3 has 17 amino acids. J lost 5 bases, V lost 5 bases, and 10 bases had no gene match.

The CDR3 here is CSVDQTGLGTDTQYF. CDR3 sequence (DNA): TGCAGCGTTGACCAAACAGGGCTAGGAACAGATACGCAGTATTTT. The chain links TRBV29-1 to TRBJ2-3, with D possibly matching TRBD1 (6 bases). The germline V gene encodes CDR1 SQVTM and CDR2 ANQGSEA. The CDR3 totals 15 residues. Trimming stripped 3 bases from V and 3 bases from J, with 16 bases between.

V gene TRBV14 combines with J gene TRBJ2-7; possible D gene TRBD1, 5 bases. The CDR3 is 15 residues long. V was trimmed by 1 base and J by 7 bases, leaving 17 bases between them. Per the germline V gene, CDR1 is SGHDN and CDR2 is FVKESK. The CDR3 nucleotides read TGTGCCAGCAGCCAAGGTTTGACAGCCACCCTTGAGCAGTACTTC. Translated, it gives CASSQGLTATLEQYF.

The CDR3 loop reads CASSTHSGNTIYF. Here the CDR3 DNA reads TGTGCCAGCAGCACCCACTCAGGAAACACCATATATTTT. The V and J genes are TRBV7-3 and TRBJ1-3; D gene unclear. CDR1 and CDR2 (germline): SGHTA, FQGTGA. CDR3 size: 13 residues. The V end was cut by 5 bases, the J end by 4 bases, with 9 bases between.

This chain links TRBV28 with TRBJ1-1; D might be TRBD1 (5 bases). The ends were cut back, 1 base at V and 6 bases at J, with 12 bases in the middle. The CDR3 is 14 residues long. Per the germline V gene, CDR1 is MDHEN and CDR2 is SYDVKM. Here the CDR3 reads CASSLSGKAAEAFF. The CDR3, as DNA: TGTGCCAGCAGTTTATCAGGGAAGGCGGCTGAAGCTTTCTTT. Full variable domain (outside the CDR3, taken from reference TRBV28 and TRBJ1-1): DVKVTQSSRYLVKRTGEKVFLECVQDMDHENMFWYRQDPGLGLRLIYFSYDVKMKEKGDIPEGYSVSREKKERFSLILESASTNQTSMYLCASSLSGKAAEAFFGQGTRLTVV.

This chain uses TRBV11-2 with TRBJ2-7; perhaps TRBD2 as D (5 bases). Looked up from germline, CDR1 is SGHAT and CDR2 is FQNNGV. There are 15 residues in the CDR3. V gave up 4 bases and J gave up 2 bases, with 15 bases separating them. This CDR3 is CASSSWVSATYEQYF. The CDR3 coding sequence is TGTGCCAGCAGCTCCTGGGTTAGCGCTACCTACGAGCAGTACTTC.

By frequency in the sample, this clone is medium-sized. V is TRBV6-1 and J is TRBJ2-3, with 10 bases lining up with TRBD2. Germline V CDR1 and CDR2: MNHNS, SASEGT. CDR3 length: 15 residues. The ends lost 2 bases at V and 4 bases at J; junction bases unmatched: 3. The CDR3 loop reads CASSETSGTADTQYF. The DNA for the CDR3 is TGTGCCAGCAGTGAAACTAGCGGGACAGCAGATACGCAGTATTTT.

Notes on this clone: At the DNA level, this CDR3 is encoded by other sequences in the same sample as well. DNA of the CDR3: TGTGCCAGCAGCTTAGGCAGGGGGTCCTACGAGCAGTACTTC. This encodes CASSLGRGSYEQYF. This chain uses TRBV7-6 with TRBJ2-7; 7 bases are a match to TRBD1. Germline V gives CDR1 SGHVS, CDR2 FNYEAQ. The V gene end was trimmed by 1 base and the J gene end by 1 base; junction bases not matched to a gene: 1. This CDR3 contains 14 residues.

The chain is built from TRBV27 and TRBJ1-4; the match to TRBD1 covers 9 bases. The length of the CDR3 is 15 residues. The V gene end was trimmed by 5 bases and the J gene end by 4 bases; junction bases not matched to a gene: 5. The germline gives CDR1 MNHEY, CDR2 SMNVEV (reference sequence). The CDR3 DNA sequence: TGTGCCAGCAGTACCGGGACAGGGATTAATGAAAAACTGTTTTTT. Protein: CASSTGTGINEKLFF.

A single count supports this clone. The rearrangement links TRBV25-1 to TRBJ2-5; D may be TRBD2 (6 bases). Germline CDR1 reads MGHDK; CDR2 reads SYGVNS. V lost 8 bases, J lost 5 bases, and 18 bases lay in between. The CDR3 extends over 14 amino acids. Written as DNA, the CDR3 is TGTGCCAGCGGTTCGAGGGTTGGAGGGGAGACCCAGTACTTC. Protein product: CASGSRVGGETQYF. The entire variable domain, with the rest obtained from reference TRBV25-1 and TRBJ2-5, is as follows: EADIYQTPRYLVIGTGKKITLECSQTMGHDKMYWYQQDPGMELHLIHYSYGVNSTEKGDLSSESTVSRIRTEHFPLTLESARPSHTSQYLCASGSRVGGETQYFGPGTRLLVL.

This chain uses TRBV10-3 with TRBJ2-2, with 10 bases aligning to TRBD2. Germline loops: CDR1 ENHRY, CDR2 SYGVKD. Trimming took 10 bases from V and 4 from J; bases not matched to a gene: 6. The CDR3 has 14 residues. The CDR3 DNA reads TGTGCCACCCTGGGACTAGCGAGCACCGGGGAGCTGTTTTTT. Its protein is CATLGLASTGELFF.

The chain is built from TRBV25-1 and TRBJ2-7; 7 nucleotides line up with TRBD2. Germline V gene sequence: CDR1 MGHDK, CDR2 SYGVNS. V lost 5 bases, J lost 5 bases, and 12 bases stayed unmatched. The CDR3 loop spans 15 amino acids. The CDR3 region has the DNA TGTGCCAGCAGTCACGAGCGGGAACGAGGGGACGAGCAGTACTTC. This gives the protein CASSHERERGDEQYF.

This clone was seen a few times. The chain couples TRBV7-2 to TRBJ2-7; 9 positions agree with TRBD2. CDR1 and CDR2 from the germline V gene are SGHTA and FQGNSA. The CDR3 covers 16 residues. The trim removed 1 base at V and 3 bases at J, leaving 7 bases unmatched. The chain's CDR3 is CASSLGWGTSYYEQYF. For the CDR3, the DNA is TGTGCCAGCAGCTTAGGGTGGGGGACTAGCTACTACGAGCAGTACTTC.

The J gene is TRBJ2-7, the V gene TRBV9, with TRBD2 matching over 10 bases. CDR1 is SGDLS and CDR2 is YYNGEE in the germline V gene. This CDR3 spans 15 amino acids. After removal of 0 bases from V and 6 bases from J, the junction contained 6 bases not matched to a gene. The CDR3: CASSVGLAGAAEQYF. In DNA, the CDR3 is TGTGCCAGCAGCGTAGGGCTAGCGGGAGCGGCCGAGCAGTACTTC.